Included here is one TCR beta chain sequence, with context. Its specificity is not known. The data belong to a study of T cell responses to AZD1222 COVID-19 vaccine. This CDR3 contains 13 residues. V lost 6 bases to trimming and J lost 5 bases, with 10 bases between them. Germline lookup yields CDR1 MDHEN and CDR2 SYDVKM. The method was immunoSEQ multiplex PCR; TCRdb's version includes in-frame clones alone and lacks a portion of them. Of about 180,000 clones listed, 88% were seen once; the top ten hold more than 0.4%. Study observations and caveats: No repertoire was sampled before or during the peak T cell response, only after it. Baseline serology detected seropositivity in only six AZD1222 recipients.

The TCR originated in an adult in good health. This chain uses TRBV28 with TRBJ2-2; weak D call: TRBD2 (6 bases). The sequences come from peripheral blood, collected on day 0 of AZD1222 vaccination. The CDR3 DNA sequence: TGTGCCAGCAGCGGGGGAGGAACCGGGGAGCTGTTTTTT. Its protein is CASSGGGTGELFF.